This T cell receptor beta chain is from a study of cytomegalovirus exposure and HLA in healthy donors. Notes on the study in general: Many donors shared some public TCRs, even though most TCR sequences were rare. A list of roughly 160 TCR beta chains associated with cytomegalovirus was given. Earlier analysis found most TCR beta V segments productive about 87% or about 30% of the time.

The primer mix had 60 Vbeta and 13 Jbeta primers. Generated by immunoSEQ multiplex PCR, the TCRdb table keeps only in-frame clones and is missing some. This sample has over 200,000 clones, with 82% found just once. The V end was cut by 5 bases, the J end by 5 bases, with 9 bases between. Per germline, CDR1 LNHNV and CDR2 YYDKDF (reference sequence). The CDR3 is 12 amino acids. Comments on this clone: No antigen is known for it.

This sequence originates from a woman in her 40s in good health and CMV-seropositive. The specimen sequenced was PBMCs. V and J are TRBV15 and TRBJ1-2; D gene unclear. DNA for the CDR3: TGTGCCACCAGCGACAACCGTTATGGCTACACCTTC. Encoded protein: CATSDNRYGYTF. The full variable domain, its missing parts supplied by reference TRBV15 and TRBJ1-2, is DAMVIQNPRYQVTQFGKPVTLSCSQTLNHNVMYWYQQKSSQAPKLLFHYYDKDFNNEADTPDNFQSRRPNTSFCFLDIRSPGLGDTAMYLCATSDNRYGYTFGSGTRLTVV.